The 13 T cell receptor beta chains presented below share a single source sample, sequenced in a study of T cell responses to AZD1222 COVID-19 vaccine. Sequencing was performed with immunoSEQ multiplex PCR; in TCRdb, only in-frame clones are kept and a portion is missing. The table lists fewer than 200,000 clones, approximately 90% of them singletons, with 4.3% in the top ten. The material was peripheral blood, obtained 28 days after the second dose of the MenACWY control vaccine. The receptors come from an adult who received the MenACWY meningococcal vaccine as a control.

This clone was detected a few times. This chain connects TRBV6-2 or TRBV6-3 to TRBJ1-1; no clear D. Trimming removed 5 bases from V and 1 base from J, with 11 bases in between. This CDR3 contains 14 residues. Germline V gives CDR1 MNHEY, CDR2 SVGEGT. CDR3 coding DNA: TGTGCCAGCAGTCCCGCGGTGGAGAACACTGAAGCTTTCTTT. Residues: CASSPAVENTEAFF.

The J gene is TRBJ2-7, the V gene TRBV9; no clear D. CDR1 is SGDLS and CDR2 is YYNGEE in the germline V gene. The CDR3 length is 15 residues. Trimming shortened V by 7 bases and J by 0 bases, and 17 bases separated the two germline ends. In DNA, the CDR3 is TGTGCCAGCGGGGTTTCCGACCCCCTCTCCTACGAGCAGTACTTC. Its translation: CASGVSDPLSYEQYF. Together with reference TRBV9 and TRBJ2-7, the CDR3 gives the full variable domain: DSGVTQTPKHLITATGQRVTLRCSPRSGDLSVYWYQQSLDQGLQFLIQYYNGEERAKGNILERFSAQQFPDLHSELNLSSLELGDSALYFCASGVSDPLSYEQYFGPGTRLTVT.

The rearrangement uses TRBV30 and TRBJ2-7; D is unclear. CDR1 is GTSNPN, CDR2 SVGIG, per germline (reference sequence). V shed 1 base and J shed 6 bases, with 10 bases lying between them. CDR3 length: 12 amino acids. The CDR3 DNA follows: TGTGCCTGGAGTGGACCCCACATCGAGCAGTACTTC. Encoded protein: CAWSGPHIEQYF.

The genes are TRBV10-3 and TRBJ1-1, with TRBD1 matching 10 bases. With 2 bases clipped from V and 6 bases from J, the junction kept 3 bases outside the gene matches. The CDR3 loop spans 14 amino acids. CDR1 is ENHRY and CDR2 is SYGVKD in the germline V gene. The CDR3 protein is CAISEPGQGPEAFF. The CDR3 bases are TGTGCCATCAGTGAGCCGGGACAGGGGCCTGAAGCTTTCTTT.

This clone has ten or more counts. V usage is TRBV14 and J usage is TRBJ2-5, with D hard to call. CDR1 and CDR2 from the germline V gene are SGHDN and FVKESK. V was trimmed by 1 base and J by 2 bases, leaving 8 bases between them. The CDR3 is 14 residues long. The CDR3 protein is CASSQGVLQETQYF. In nucleotides, the CDR3 is TGTGCCAGCAGCCAAGGGGTTCTTCAAGAGACCCAGTACTTC.

The CDR3 sequence is CSVEAGRVSYNEQFF. In nucleotides, the CDR3 is TGCAGCGTTGAAGCCGGACGGGTCTCCTACAATGAGCAGTTCTTC. The chain links TRBV29-1 to TRBJ2-1; D unclear. Germline CDR1 SQVTM, CDR2 ANQGSEA. This CDR3 spans 15 amino acids. The V end lost 1 base, the J end lost 0 bases, and 10 bases lay between the germline ends.

The chain links TRBV19 to TRBJ1-2; 8 positions agree with TRBD1. The CDR3 covers 19 residues. Germline loops: CDR1 LNHDA, CDR2 SQIVND (reference sequence). The J segment lost 4 bases and the V segment lost 9 bases, leaving 25 bases of the junction unmatched. The CDR3 here is CASTPTMGRGRVQGYGYTF. In DNA form, the CDR3 reads TGTGCCAGCACTCCCACGATGGGCAGGGGGCGCGTACAGGGCTATGGCTACACCTTC.

V usage is TRBV18 and J usage is TRBJ1-3; D is unresolved. Germline loops: CDR1 KGHSH, CDR2 LQKENI. CDR3 length: 11 amino acids. The V end lost 5 bases, the J end lost 4 bases, and 3 bases lay between the germline ends. CDR3: CASSAGNTIYF. CDR3 DNA: TGTGCCAGCTCAGCGGGAAACACCATATATTTT.

V gene TRBV25-1 combines with J gene TRBJ1-1; the match to TRBD1 covers 11 bases. Looked up from germline, CDR1 is MGHDK and CDR2 is SYGVNS. The CDR3 has 17 residues. Trimming at V came to 3 bases and at J to 0 bases, leaving 6 bases not matched to a gene. The chain's CDR3 is CASSEPSGQGVNTEAFF. DNA of the CDR3: TGTGCCAGCAGTGAGCCCTCGGGACAGGGGGTGAACACTGAAGCTTTCTTT. Complete variable domain (other parts from reference TRBV25-1 and TRBJ1-1): EADIYQTPRYLVIGTGKKITLECSQTMGHDKMYWYQQDPGMELHLIHYSYGVNSTEKGDLSSESTVSRIRTEHFPLTLESARPSHTSQYLCASSEPSGQGVNTEAFFGQGTRLTVV.

The chain is built from TRBV29-1 and TRBJ1-5, with unresolved D. This CDR3 has 13 amino acids. Trimming stripped 8 bases from V and 5 bases from J, with 16 bases between. The germline CDR1 and CDR2 sequences are SQVTM and ANQGSEA. The CDR3 reads CSPPFEFDQPQHF. DNA of the CDR3: TGCAGCCCCCCCTTTGAGTTCGATCAGCCCCAGCATTTT.

V gene TRBV6-6 combines with J gene TRBJ1-4; no definite D call. Germline-derived CDR1 and CDR2 are MNHNY and SVGAGI (reference sequence). The CDR3 has 15 amino acids. V was trimmed by 5 bases and J by 0 bases, leaving 10 bases between them. As DNA, the CDR3 is TGTGCCAGCAGTAGCGACACAGCAACTAATGAAAAACTGTTTTTT. It yields the protein CASSSDTATNEKLFF.

The chain has TRBV12-5 and TRBJ1-1, with D unresolved. Germline CDR1 reads LGHNT; CDR2 reads FRNRAP. CDR3 length: 13 amino acids. The germline V and J ends were trimmed by 5 bases and 5 bases, with 12 bases remaining between them. The chain's CDR3 is CASGPTRFTEAFF. The CDR3, as DNA: TGTGCTAGTGGTCCGACTAGGTTTACTGAAGCTTTCTTT. The full variable domain, in which reference TRBV12-5 and TRBJ1-1 provide the parts outside the CDR3, is DARVTQTPRHKVTEMGQEVTMRCQPILGHNTVFWYRQTMMQGLELLAYFRNRAPLDDSGMPKDRFSAEMPDATLATLKIQPSEPRDSAVYFCASGPTRFTEAFFGQGTRLTVV.

V usage is TRBV28 and J usage is TRBJ2-1; the match to TRBD2 covers 9 bases. V gave up 5 bases and J gave up 0 bases; unmatched junction bases: 5. Germline V lookup: CDR1 MDHEN, CDR2 SYDVKM. The CDR3 sequence is 16 residues long. DNA of the CDR3: TGTGCCAGCAGTCCACATAGCGGGGGCTCCTACAATGAGCAGTTCTTC. This gives the protein CASSPHSGGSYNEQFF.